The rows below give T cell receptor beta chains drawn from one sample of a study of identical twins. TCRdb itself ran the 5' RACE reads through MiXCR, one entry per CDR3 protein. Of 200,000 or so distinct CDR3 sequences in the sample, 6.5% to 8.5% are singletons; the top ten hold approximately 2%. This sample also belongs to another study, concerning yellow fever vaccine responses in identical twins.

The sample comprised memory (CD45RO+) T cells sorted from blood. The receptors were gathered from a woman aged 18-29 years in good health. Both conserved end residues are part of each CDR3. The D gene is left open where the match is weak. Size is stated for part of the rows, as once, few or many counts, or as a class when the clone is expanded.

D gene: NA
CDR3 length: 14
J gene: TRBJ1-2
V gene: TRBV5-6
clone size: few
CDR3 DNA: TGTGCCAGCAGCTTGAACAGGATCACATATGGCTACACCTTC
CDR3 protein: CASSLNRITYGYTF

D gene: NA
CDR3 length: 15
J gene: TRBJ1-3
V gene: TRBV3-1
clone size: once
CDR3 DNA: TGTGCCAGCAGCCAAGATGGGGGGCCTGTAAACACCATATATTTT
CDR3 protein: CASSQDGGPVNTIYF

D gene: NA
CDR3 length: 12
J gene: TRBJ2-1
V gene: TRBV5-1
clone size: many
CDR3 DNA: TGCGCCAGCGCCCTAGCAGGAAATGAGCAGTTCTTC
CDR3 protein: CASALAGNEQFF

D gene: TRBD1
CDR3 length: 14
J gene: TRBJ1-5
V gene: TRBV2
clone size: NA
CDR3 DNA: TGTGCCAGCAGTTCACAGGGGTCCAATCAGCCCCAGCATTTT
CDR3 protein: CASSSQGSNQPQHF

D gene: TRBD1
CDR3 length: 14
J gene: TRBJ2-1
V gene: TRBV19
clone size: few
CDR3 DNA: TGTGCCAGTAGTATAACAGGGGTCTACAATGAGCAGTTCTTC
CDR3 protein: CASSITGVYNEQFF

D gene: NA
CDR3 length: 12
J gene: TRBJ2-3
V gene: TRBV29-1
clone size: NA
CDR3 DNA: TGCAGCGTTGATGGGGGCACAGATACGCAGTATTTT
CDR3 protein: CSVDGGTDTQYF

D gene: NA
CDR3 length: 15
J gene: TRBJ2-2
V gene: TRBV12-3/TRBV12-4
clone size: many
CDR3 DNA: TGTGCCAGCAGTTTGGGGACAATGGGCACCGGGGAGCTGTTTTTT
CDR3 protein: CASSLGTMGTGELFF

D gene: TRBD2
CDR3 length: 20
J gene: TRBJ2-5
V gene: TRBV24-1
clone size: NA
CDR3 DNA: TGTGCCACCAGTGATTTCTCGGTTAAGGGACTAGCGGGGGGGCCAGAGACCCAGTACTTC
CDR3 protein: CATSDFSVKGLAGGPETQYF

D gene: TRBD2
CDR3 length: 18
J gene: TRBJ2-1
V gene: TRBV24-1
clone size: NA
CDR3 DNA: TGTGCCACCAGTGATTTGACACCTAGCGGAGGGAACTACAATGAGCAGTTCTTC
CDR3 protein: CATSDLTPSGGNYNEQFF

D gene: TRBD1
CDR3 length: 14
J gene: TRBJ1-5
V gene: TRBV6-2/TRBV6-3
clone size: many
CDR3 DNA: TGTGCCAGCAGTACAACAGGGGGCCGCCAGCCCCAGCATTTT
CDR3 protein: CASSTTGGRQPQHF

D gene: NA
CDR3 length: 14
J gene: TRBJ1-2
V gene: TRBV25-1
clone size: many
CDR3 DNA: TGTGCCAGCAGTGAATGGGATCGACAAGGTGGCTACACCTTC
CDR3 protein: CASSEWDRQGGYTF

D gene: NA
CDR3 length: 14
J gene: TRBJ2-1
V gene: TRBV19
clone size: few
CDR3 DNA: TGTGCCAGTAGTATAGAGAACGGAAACAATGAGCAGTTCTTC
CDR3 protein: CASSIENGNNEQFF

D gene: NA
CDR3 length: 16
J gene: TRBJ2-6
V gene: TRBV4-2
clone size: medium-sized
CDR3 DNA: TGTGCCAGCAGCCAAGAAAGAGGGGTAGGGGCCAACGTCCTGACTTTC
CDR3 protein: CASSQERGVGANVLTF

D gene: TRBD2
CDR3 length: 20
J gene: TRBJ2-1
V gene: TRBV11-2
clone size: NA
CDR3 DNA: TGTGCCAGCAGCTTCCCAATGGTGTGGGATGGGACTAGCGGGAGAGATGAGCAGTTCTTC
CDR3 protein: CASSFPMVWDGTSGRDEQFF

D gene: NA
CDR3 length: 16
J gene: TRBJ2-5
V gene: TRBV3-1
clone size: few
CDR3 DNA: TGTGCCAGCAGCCAAGGTGACCAATCCGGAAGGGAGACCCAGTACTTC
CDR3 protein: CASSQGDQSGRETQYF

D gene: NA
CDR3 length: 11
J gene: TRBJ2-7
V gene: TRBV2
clone size: few
CDR3 DNA: TGTGCCAGCGGGACCATCTACGAGCAGTACTTC
CDR3 protein: CASGTIYEQYF

D gene: NA
CDR3 length: 15
J gene: TRBJ2-4
V gene: TRBV7-2
clone size: many
CDR3 DNA: TGTGCCAGCAGCTTAATGCCGGGGGCCAAAAACATTCAGTACTTC
CDR3 protein: CASSLMPGAKNIQYF

D gene: TRBD2
CDR3 length: 16
J gene: TRBJ2-2
V gene: TRBV20-1
clone size: many
CDR3 DNA: TGCAGTGCTAGAGATCCGGGAGGGATTAACACCGGGGAGCTGTTTTTT
CDR3 protein: CSARDPGGINTGELFF

D gene: NA
CDR3 length: 18
J gene: TRBJ2-7
V gene: TRBV4-1
clone size: many
CDR3 DNA: TGCGCCAGCAGCCTTGGGGCTACCGACTCCCAGAGGTCCTACGAGCAGTACTTC
CDR3 protein: CASSLGATDSQRSYEQYF

D gene: NA
CDR3 length: 13
J gene: TRBJ2-2
V gene: TRBV18
clone size: NA
CDR3 DNA: TGTGCCAGCTCACCGTTTTACACCGGGGAGCTGTTTTTT
CDR3 protein: CASSPFYTGELFF

D gene: NA
CDR3 length: 14
J gene: TRBJ1-1
V gene: TRBV7-2
clone size: many
CDR3 DNA: TGTGCCAGCAGCCTTCTGGGCAGGGGCACTGAAGCTTTCTTT
CDR3 protein: CASSLLGRGTEAFF

D gene: TRBD1
CDR3 length: 15
J gene: TRBJ1-1
V gene: TRBV6-1
clone size: NA
CDR3 DNA: TGTGCCAGCAGATTTGACAGGGGCGAGAACACTGAAGCTTTCTTT
CDR3 protein: CASRFDRGENTEAFF